This entry describes one T cell receptor (beta chain). This CDR3 is 15 amino acids long. Germline assignment: CDR1 SEHNR and CDR2 FQNEAQ (reference sequence). The V end lost 5 bases, the J end lost 2 bases, and 12 bases lay between the germline ends. In the PCR, 60 Vbeta and 13 Jbeta primers were used. Clones were sequenced by immunoSEQ multiplex PCR, and TCRdb holds only the in-frame ones, with some missing. The table for this sample gives roughly 75,000 clones. The data belong to a study of cytomegalovirus exposure and HLA in healthy donors. The chain carries TRBV7-9 and TRBJ2-2; D is perhaps TRBD2 (6 bases). The origin of this receptor is a boy aged 5-17 years in good health and CMV-seronegative. The sequenced sample was PBMCs. The DNA for the CDR3 is TGTGCCAGCAGCATTAGCGGACGCAACACCGGGGAGCTGTTTTTT. Its translation: CASSISGRNTGELFF.